These 21 T cell receptor beta chains originate from one sample sequenced in a study of blood T cell repertoires in COVID-19. Data came from immunoSEQ multiplex PCR; TCRdb stores just in-frame clones and leaves some out. The sample records hundreds of thousands of clones, about 87% being singletons. Sequencing was performed on PBMCs or T cells enriched from blood (not recorded which). The receptors shown here come from a woman aged 40 to 55 with acute COVID-19.

The chain combines TRBV5-1 with TRBJ1-1, with D perhaps TRBD1 (5 bases). Trimming pared 1 base from V and 1 base from J, leaving 8 bases between. This CDR3 comprises 14 residues. Germline values: CDR1 SGHRS, CDR2 YFSETQ. DNA of the CDR3: TGCGCCAGCAGCTTGACAGGCTGGAACACTGAAGCTTTCTTT. Its translation is CASSLTGWNTEAFF.

The rearrangement links TRBV9 to TRBJ2-7; possible D gene TRBD2, 6 bases. Germline V gene data show CDR1 as SGDLS and CDR2 as YYNGEE. This CDR3 has 16 amino acids. V was cut by 3 bases and J by 2 bases, with 18 bases left in between. The CDR3 DNA reads as TGTGCCAGCAGCGCAGGTAGCGGTGGAGCACCCTACGAGCAGTACTTC. This gives the protein CASSAGSGGAPYEQYF. The whole variable domain, remainder taken from reference TRBV9 and TRBJ2-7, is DSGVTQTPKHLITATGQRVTLRCSPRSGDLSVYWYQQSLDQGLQFLIQYYNGEERAKGNILERFSAQQFPDLHSELNLSSLELGDSALYFCASSAGSGGAPYEQYFGPGTRLTVT.

This sequence joins TRBV6-4 and TRBJ1-1, with unresolved D. The ends were cut back, 0 bases at V and 1 base at J, with 3 bases in the middle. Germline V CDR1 and CDR2: MRHNA, SNTAGT. This CDR3 contains 13 residues. DNA of the CDR3: TGTGCCAGCAGTGACTCGGCGAACACTGAAGCTTTCTTT. It codes for CASSDSANTEAFF.

This clone was picked up a small number of times. V is TRBV28 and J is TRBJ1-2; TRBD1 might be the D (6 bases). The CDR3 extends over 13 amino acids. V was clipped by 5 bases and J by 10 bases, with 17 bases between them. Germline V gene lookup returns CDR1 MDHEN and CDR2 SYDVKM. The CDR3 is CASSKTGDPFYTF. The CDR3, as DNA: TGTGCCAGCAGTAAGACAGGAGATCCCTTCTACACCTTC.

The chain recombines TRBV24-1 with TRBJ2-3; D is unclear. V was shortened by 3 bases and J by 2 bases, with 14 bases between the two germline ends. CDR3 length equals 16 residues. CDR1 is KGHDR and CDR2 is SFDVKD in the germline V gene. CDR3 amino acids: CATSDTEGGVTDTQYF. The CDR3 nucleotides read TGTGCCACCAGTGATACTGAAGGTGGAGTCACAGATACGCAGTATTTT.

The V gene is TRBV15, the J gene TRBJ1-2, with no clear D. This CDR3 region has 16 residues. CDR1 and CDR2 from the germline V gene are LNHNV and YYDKDF (reference sequence). V was trimmed by 1 base and J by 5 bases, leaving 17 bases between them. CDR3 region: CATSRAIGRGMYGYTF. DNA for the CDR3: TGTGCCACCAGCAGAGCCATCGGCAGAGGGATGTATGGCTACACCTTC.

A few counts support this clone. The V gene is TRBV12-3 or TRBV12-4, the J gene TRBJ2-7; TRBD1 matches at 9 bases. The CDR3 has 13 residues. V shed 3 bases and J 5 bases; nucleotides not matched to a gene: 2. The CDR3 loop reads CASSLGQGNEQYF. As DNA, the CDR3 is TGTGCCAGCAGTTTGGGACAGGGAAACGAGCAGTACTTC.

This chain connects TRBV19 to TRBJ2-3; 9 bases fit TRBD1. Germline values: CDR1 LNHDA, CDR2 SQIVND (reference sequence). Unmatched junction bases numbered 17, after V lost 8 bases and J lost 5 bases. The CDR3 contains 17 residues. The CDR3: CASRRSGTGRVVDTQYF. The CDR3 region has the DNA TGTGCCAGTCGTAGGTCCGGGACAGGGCGTGTCGTAGATACGCAGTATTTT.

The chain employs TRBV7-2 and TRBJ2-1; 10 nucleotides match TRBD2. Germline V gene data show CDR1 as SGHTA and CDR2 as FQGNSA. Unmatched junction bases numbered 8, after V lost 3 bases and J lost 12 bases. The CDR3 runs 14 residues. For the CDR3, the DNA is TGTGCCAGCAGCTTTACCGGGACTAGCGAAGGGCAGTTCTTC. It codes for CASSFTGTSEGQFF.

This sequence joins TRBV5-1 and TRBJ1-2; tentatively, D is TRBD1 (5 bases). The germline V gene has CDR1 SGHRS and CDR2 YFSETQ. The CDR3 has 14 residues. V was cut by 4 bases and J by 2 bases, with 12 bases left in between. The CDR3: CASSLRGVNYGYTF. CDR3 coding DNA: TGCGCCAGCAGCCTGCGGGGCGTAAACTATGGCTACACCTTC.

V gene TRBV11-3 combines with J gene TRBJ2-7, with D hard to call. The CDR3 extends over 13 amino acids. V lost 5 bases to trimming and J lost 1 base, with 9 bases between them. Germline assignment: CDR1 SGHNT and CDR2 YENEEA. The chain's CDR3 is CASSLDTSYEQYV. The CDR3, as DNA: TGTGCCAGCAGCCTTGACACGTCCTACGAGCAGTACGTC.

The rearrangement uses TRBV5-6 and TRBJ1-2; a weak D match, TRBD1 (5 bases). The CDR3 is 14 residues long. The V and J ends lost 4 bases and 5 bases respectively, with 15 bases between them. Germline V gives CDR1 SGHDT, CDR2 YYEEEE. This chain's CDR3 is CASSTGLLLYGYTF. DNA for the CDR3: TGTGCCAGCAGCACGGGACTTCTTCTTTATGGCTACACCTTC.

The rearrangement links TRBV5-1 to TRBJ1-1; D unresolved. Per germline, CDR1 SGHRS and CDR2 YFSETQ. The V gene lost 0 bases and the J gene lost 0 bases, with 9 bases spanning the gap. This CDR3 has 15 amino acids. Here the CDR3 DNA reads TGCGCCAGCAGCTTGGCTCCGAGCATGAACACTGAAGCTTTCTTT. Its protein is CASSLAPSMNTEAFF.

This clone appeared a few times. The V gene is TRBV18, the J gene TRBJ1-5; possible D gene TRBD1, 5 bases. The CDR3 extends over 14 amino acids. The V and J ends lost 2 bases and 3 bases respectively, with 8 bases between them. Per germline, CDR1 KGHSH and CDR2 LQKENI. CDR3 sequence: CASSPDRLNQPQHF. CDR3 sequence (DNA): TGTGCCAGCTCACCAGACAGACTCAATCAGCCCCAGCATTTT.

This clone was seen a single time. The chain has TRBV28 and TRBJ1-2; D might be TRBD1 (6 bases). The length of the CDR3 is 12 residues. V lost 4 bases, J lost 5 bases, and 8 bases lay in between. Germline V CDR1 and CDR2: MDHEN, SYDVKM. In nucleotides, the CDR3 is TGTGCCAGCAGTTCAGGGGATTATGGCTACACCTTC. Its protein product is CASSSGDYGYTF.

The chain joins TRBV7-2 to TRBJ1-1; no reliable D call. The V end was cut by 1 base, the J end by 5 bases, with 8 bases between. The CDR3 contains 13 residues. Per germline, CDR1 SGHTA and CDR2 FQGNSA. CDR3 nucleotide sequence: TGTGCCAGCAGCTTAGTTCTGACTACTGAAGCTTTCTTT. Protein product: CASSLVLTTEAFF.

The rearrangement links TRBV30 to TRBJ1-2; TRBD1 matches 7 bases. CDR3 length: 12 residues. Per the germline V gene, CDR1 is GTSNPN and CDR2 is SVGIG (reference sequence). V lost 2 bases, J lost 6 bases, and 3 bases stayed unmatched. CDR3 in amino acids: CAWSLGTDGYTF. The CDR3 DNA follows: TGTGCCTGGAGTTTAGGGACAGATGGCTACACCTTC. The full variable domain, in which reference TRBV30 and TRBJ1-2 provide the parts outside the CDR3, is SQTIHQWPATLVQPVGSPLSLECTVEGTSNPNLYWYRQAAGRGLQLLFYSVGIGQISSEVPQNLSASRPQDRQFILSSKKLLLSDSGFYLCAWSLGTDGYTFGSGTRLTVV.

The V call is TRBV10-3, the J call TRBJ2-1, with a possible D match to TRBD2 (5 bases). The CDR3 spans 14 residues. Between the trimmed V and J ends, which lost 10 bases and 1 base, there was a span of 14 bases. From germline, CDR1 is ENHRY and CDR2 SYGVKD. This CDR3 is CATHRGKSYNEQFF. Here the CDR3 DNA reads TGTGCCACCCACCGAGGGAAATCCTACAATGAGCAGTTCTTC.

This chain links TRBV15 with TRBJ1-6; D is unclear. The V gene's germline CDR1 is LNHNV and CDR2 YYDKDF (reference sequence). This CDR3 has 16 amino acids. The V and J ends lost 0 bases and 6 bases respectively, with 12 bases between them. CDR3 loop: CATSRDPAEVNSPLHF. The CDR3 bases are TGTGCCACCAGCAGAGATCCGGCGGAGGTTAATTCACCCCTCCACTTT.

V and J are TRBV7-3 and TRBJ2-1; possible D gene TRBD2, 5 bases. This CDR3 is built from 12 residues. Trimming cost V 5 bases and J 7 bases, with 9 bases left between them. From germline, CDR1 is SGHTA and CDR2 FQGTGA. CDR3 DNA sequence: TGTGCCAGCAGCCCAAGGGAGAATGAGCAGTTCTTC. It encodes CASSPRENEQFF.

The chain links TRBV7-9 to TRBJ1-3; D is ambiguous. V was pared by 1 base and J by 0 bases, with 10 bases between. This CDR3 contains 16 residues. From germline, CDR1 is SEHNR and CDR2 FQNEAQ (reference sequence). In nucleotides, the CDR3 is TGTGCCAGCAGCTTAGTGCTACAGAACTCTGGAAACACCATATATTTT. This encodes CASSLVLQNSGNTIYF.